The 21 T cell receptor beta chains below all came from one sample that was sequenced in a study of T-cell reconstitution after alpha-beta-depleted transplantation in children. The TCRbeta library incorporated unique molecular identifiers. TCRdb re-derived calls from the PCR reads in MiXCR, one entry per CDR3 protein. The sample has almost 500,000 distinct CDR3 sequences, 12% seen once; the top ten hold around 6%. The material was PBMCs from the stem cell graft donor, obtained from the stem cell graft. These receptors were collected from a human donor who donated a stem cell graft to a child with combined immunodeficiency.

This clonotype was seen a few times. The chain recombines TRBV7-9 with TRBJ2-1, with unresolved D. Germline V gives CDR1 SEHNR, CDR2 FQNEAQ (reference sequence). V lost 5 bases, J lost 12 bases, and 17 bases lay in between. This CDR3 comprises 13 residues. The CDR3: CASSPTPLLGQFF. CDR3 DNA: TGTGCCAGCAGCCCAACCCCCCTCTTGGGGCAGTTCTTC.

Ten or more counts support this clonotype. This chain uses TRBV12-3 or TRBV12-4 with TRBJ1-2; D call uncertain. V gave up 7 bases and J gave up 4 bases, with 16 bases separating them. The CDR3 extends over 14 amino acids. The CDR3 is CASTASNGIYGYTF. The DNA of the CDR3 is TGTGCCAGCACCGCCTCCAATGGGATCTATGGCTACACCTTC.

Comments on this clonotype: With a much larger clone just one base away, this may be a read error. The chain links TRBV12-3 or TRBV12-4 to TRBJ1-5; the D gene is possibly TRBD1 (5 bases). V was trimmed by 5 bases and J by 7 bases, leaving 9 bases between them. The CDR3 contains 12 residues. CDR3 protein: CASSNPGQPQHF. The DNA for the CDR3 is TGTGCCAGCAGTAACCCAGGGCAGCCCCAGCATTTT.

This clonotype has at least ten counts. The chain couples TRBV5-6 to TRBJ2-3; D gene ambiguous. The CDR3 extends over 14 amino acids. Germline CDR1 is SGHDT and CDR2 is YYEEEE. V lost 1 base to trimming and J lost 3 bases, with 9 bases between them. The CDR3 loop is CASSLSQWTDTQYF. The CDR3 nucleotides read TGTGCCAGCAGCTTGAGTCAGTGGACAGATACGCAGTATTTT.

In this sample, this clonotype turned up many times. The chain carries TRBV20-1 and TRBJ1-1, with 8 bases that match TRBD1. CDR3 length: 15 amino acids. Per germline, CDR1 DFQATT and CDR2 SNEGSKA (reference sequence). V was pared by 6 bases and J by 8 bases, with 17 bases of the junction left unmatched. CDR3 protein: CSADNSDRVDSEAFF. The CDR3 region has the DNA TGCAGTGCCGATAACTCGGACAGGGTGGATTCGGAAGCTTTCTTT.

This chain joins TRBV30 and TRBJ1-2; D is ambiguous. The CDR3 runs 14 residues. V was shortened by 8 bases and J by 4 bases, with 20 bases between the two germline ends. CDR1 is GTSNPN and CDR2 is SVGIG in the germline V gene (reference sequence). For the CDR3, the DNA is TGTGCCCTTCCTACGGCGGCTCTAGGCTATGGCTACACCTTC. It encodes CALPTAALGYGYTF.

This clonotype was seen at least ten times. Here the CDR3 reads CSGRLYQGPHNEQFF. CDR3 nucleotide sequence: TGCAGTGGCCGCCTCTACCAGGGACCTCACAATGAGCAGTTCTTC. V is TRBV20-1 and J is TRBJ2-1, with D perhaps being TRBD1 or TRBD2 (5 bases each). The CDR3 runs 15 residues. V lost 7 bases and J lost 5, with 21 bases in between. Germline CDR1 reads DFQATT; CDR2 reads SNEGSKA (reference sequence).

The chain combines TRBV6-1 with TRBJ2-2; tentative D call: TRBD1 (7 bases). The germline CDR1 and CDR2 sequences are MNHNS and SASEGT. Trimming cost V 7 bases and J 6 bases, with 15 bases left between them. The CDR3 contains 14 residues. The CDR3 DNA follows: TGTGCCAGCAAGGTGGAGGGGGCCCCCGGGGAGCTGTTTTTT. Translation: CASKVEGAPGELFF.

This clonotype was seen more than once but under ten times. The chain employs TRBV6-2 or TRBV6-3 and TRBJ2-5, with D unresolved. The CDR3 covers 12 residues. Germline CDR1 reads MNHEY; CDR2 reads SVGEGT. The V end was cut by 2 bases, the J end by 5 bases, with 6 bases between. The CDR3 sequence: CASSYDWETQYF. In DNA form, the CDR3 reads TGTGCCAGCAGTTACGATTGGGAGACCCAGTACTTC.

This clonotype came up many times. A read error is likely, as this CDR3 ends without the conserved phenylalanine or tryptophan. The limits of the CDR3 on the DNA are not certain, so only TCRdb's listed CDR3 is given. This chain links TRBV12-3 or TRBV12-4 with TRBJ2-1; TRBD2 was called by the table and not checked on the DNA. The CDR3 adds up to 12 amino acids, both ends counted. The CDR3 loop reads CASSRLAGDLMS.

The chain couples TRBV27 to TRBJ2-1; 11 bases fit TRBD2. The CDR3 has 16 amino acids. V lost 6 bases, J lost 8 bases, and 12 bases stayed unmatched. Germline V gene data show CDR1 as MNHEY and CDR2 as SMNVEV (reference sequence). In nucleotides, the CDR3 is TGTGCCAGCAGGCCGATAGCGGGAGGGCCCGGAGATGAGCAGTTCTTC. This sequence encodes CASRPIAGGPGDEQFF.

In this sample, this clonotype turned up a few times. V gene TRBV7-9 combines with J gene TRBJ1-6; D gene unclear. From germline, CDR1 is SEHNR and CDR2 FQNEAQ (reference sequence). The CDR3 has 17 amino acids. V shed 3 bases and J shed 5 bases, with 17 bases lying between them. Written as DNA, the CDR3 is TGTGCCAGCAGCTTGGTCCGGGCTTTGGGTGATAATTCACCCCTCCACTTT. Translating gives CASSLVRALGDNSPLHF.

This clonotype was found many times. The chain couples TRBV12-3 or TRBV12-4 to TRBJ2-1; tentatively, D is TRBD1 or TRBD2 (6 bases each). The CDR3 extends over 14 amino acids. Trimming removed 6 bases at V and 5 bases at J, with 14 bases between. CDR3 in DNA: TGTGCCAGCAGGGACAGCGGAGGGGACAATGAGCAGTTCTTC. This gives the protein CASRDSGGDNEQFF.

This clonotype was counted only a few times. V gene TRBV5-6 combines with J gene TRBJ2-2; perhaps TRBD2 as D (5 bases). Germline CDR1 reads SGHDT; CDR2 reads YYEEEE. The CDR3 is 16 residues long. V lost 4 bases and J 6 bases, leaving 19 bases between the germline ends. The CDR3 is CASSRPKLRGPGELFF. For the CDR3, the DNA is TGTGCCAGCAGCCGGCCGAAATTAAGAGGGCCCGGGGAGCTGTTTTTT.

Only a few counts were recorded for this clonotype. The rearrangement links TRBV6-5 to TRBJ1-5; D might be TRBD1 (6 bases). The ends were cut back, 8 bases at V and 1 base at J, with 12 bases in the middle. CDR1 MNHEY and CDR2 SVGAGI come from the germline V gene. This CDR3 spans 14 amino acids. The CDR3 nucleotides are TGTGCCAGCGGTTTAGGGGGGAGCAATCAGCCCCAGCATTTT. This sequence encodes CASGLGGSNQPQHF.

A word on this clonotype: A much larger clonotype is one base distant, so this may be a read error. The chain is built from TRBV20-1 and TRBJ1-3; tentatively, D is TRBD1 (5 bases). This CDR3 contains 15 residues. CDR1 is DFQATT and CDR2 is SNEGSKA in the germline V gene (reference sequence). The CDR3 here is CSATSPTGSGNTINF. In DNA, the CDR3 is TGCAGTGCTACAAGCCCTACAGGCTCTGGAAACACCATAAATTTT.

The CDR3 DNA reads as TGTGCCAGCAGCTGGTCAGGCACTGAAGCTTTCTTT. Residues: CASSWSGTEAFF. This chain uses TRBV11-2 with TRBJ1-1; no definite D call. This CDR3 has 12 amino acids. V shed 4 bases and J shed 4 bases, with 7 bases lying between them. Germline assignment: CDR1 SGHAT and CDR2 FQNNGV. Drawing the rest from reference TRBV11-2 and TRBJ1-1, the complete variable domain is EAGVAQSPRYKIIEKRQSVAFWCNPISGHATLYWYQQILGQGPKLLIQFQNNGVVDDSQLPKDRFSAERLKGVDSTLKIQPAKLEDSAVYLCASSWSGTEAFFGQGTRLTVV.

The V and J genes are TRBV12-5 and TRBJ1-3; 8 nucleotides align to TRBD1. J gave up 4 bases and V 1 base, and 9 bases lay outside the gene matches. This CDR3 has 17 residues. CDR1 is LGHNT and CDR2 is FRNRAP in the germline V gene. CDR3 protein: CASGLDSYRGIGNTIYF. The DNA for the CDR3 is TGTGCTAGTGGTTTGGACTCGTACAGGGGGATCGGAAACACCATATATTTT.

This clonotype has a count of ten or more. The chain employs TRBV5-5 and TRBJ2-3; a weak D match, TRBD2 (5 bases). V gave up 4 bases and J gave up 1 base, with 13 bases separating them. This CDR3 is built from 15 residues. Germline CDR1 reads SGHKS; CDR2 reads YYEKEE (reference sequence). Here the CDR3 DNA reads TGTGCCAGCAGCGGACTCGTGTTGGGCACAGATACGCAGTATTTT. This gives the protein CASSGLVLGTDTQYF.

This clonotype has at least ten counts. V and J are TRBV5-1 and TRBJ2-1; maybe TRBD2 (6 bases). The germline gives CDR1 SGHRS, CDR2 YFSETQ. CDR3 length equals 13 residues. V shed 2 bases and J shed 8 bases, with 11 bases lying between them. The CDR3: CASSFTGVDEQFF. The CDR3 nucleotides read TGCGCCAGCAGCTTTACGGGGGTCGATGAGCAGTTCTTC. Looking up the rest from reference TRBV5-1 and TRBJ2-1 gives the full variable domain: KAGVTQTPRYLIKTRGQQVTLSCSPISGHRSVSWYQQTPGQGLQFLFEYFSETQRNKGNFPGRFSGRQFSNSRSEMNVSTLELGDSALYLCASSFTGVDEQFFGPGTRLTVL.

This chain uses TRBV7-9 with TRBJ2-2; TRBD2 matches at 10 bases. V was pared by 2 bases and J by 7 bases, with 7 bases of the junction left unmatched. CDR1 is SEHNR and CDR2 is FQNEAQ in the germline V gene (reference sequence). The CDR3 runs 16 residues. The CDR3 loop reads CASSLRLAGEVGELFF. The CDR3 region has the DNA TGTGCCAGCAGCTTACGGCTAGCGGGAGAGGTCGGGGAGCTGTTTTTT.